These 27 T cell receptor beta chains were all obtained from the same sample, sequenced in a study of PD-1 blockade in classical Hodgkin lymphoma. Time point reported: cycle 4 day 1 (C4D1), after 6 weeks of nivolumab. Brentuximab vedotin exposure varied, and every patient relapsed after autologous stem cell transplantation. Method: immunoSEQ multiplex PCR; TCRdb's copy keeps in-frame clones and lacks some. Of about 9,000 clones detected, 80% to 90% appear once; the ten largest clones hold 23%. Sequenced here: peripheral blood mononuclear cells (PBMCs), sampled before the fourth cycle of nivolumab. Receptors were obtained from a human donor with classical Hodgkin lymphoma.

The rearrangement uses TRBV5-1 and TRBJ1-2; D possibly corresponds to TRBD1 (5 bases). V shed 2 bases and J shed 11 bases, with 16 bases lying between them. Germline assignment: CDR1 SGHRS and CDR2 YFSETQ. The CDR3 has 13 residues. The CDR3 sequence: CASSFVSGIGYTF. CDR3 DNA: TGCGCCAGCAGCTTTGTTTCAGGGATTGGTTACACCTTC.

This clone came up a few times. This chain uses TRBV28 with TRBJ1-5, with TRBD1 identical over 9 bases. V trimming: 3 bases; J trimming: 7 bases; junction bases outside the gene matches: 4. The CDR3 contains 14 residues. Per germline, CDR1 MDHEN and CDR2 SYDVKM. In DNA form, the CDR3 reads TGTGCCAGCAGTTTGGGACAGGGAAGGCAGCCCCAGCATTTT. It translates to CASSLGQGRQPQHF.

This clone has only one observation. The chain is built from TRBV19 and TRBJ2-1; TRBD2 aligns across 7 bases. CDR1 and CDR2 (germline): LNHDA, SQIVND (reference sequence). V lost 3 bases and J lost 4; bases outside the gene matches: 9. CDR3 length: 16 amino acids. The CDR3 is CASSILGLAVYNEQFF. The CDR3 nucleotides read TGTGCCAGTAGTATCCTGGGGCTAGCGGTTTACAATGAGCAGTTCTTC.

This chain joins TRBV19 and TRBJ1-2; maybe TRBD1 (5 bases). Trimming stripped 6 bases from V and 2 bases from J, with 10 bases between. CDR3 length: 13 amino acids. Germline-derived CDR1 and CDR2 are LNHDA and SQIVND (reference sequence). The CDR3 region has the DNA TGTGCCAGTAGCGGGACGGCCAACTATGGCTACACCTTC. This sequence encodes CASSGTANYGYTF.

In this sample, this clone turned up a few times. This sequence joins TRBV5-1 and TRBJ2-5; TRBD1 matches 7 bases. With V trimmed by 0 bases and J by 5 bases, 4 bases remained unmatched. The CDR3 runs to 14 residues. Germline V gene lookup returns CDR1 SGHRS and CDR2 YFSETQ. CDR3 bases: TGCGCCAGCAGCTTGGAGAGGGGGCTCGAGACCCAGTACTTC. Protein sequence: CASSLERGLETQYF.

The J gene is TRBJ1-2, the V gene TRBV4-3; possibly TRBD1 for D (5 bases). The CDR3 is 16 amino acids. The germline gives CDR1 LGHNA, CDR2 YSLEER. Trimming took 3 bases from V and 2 from J, leaving 16 bases between them. The CDR3 loop is CASSHKDGGLNYGYTF. CDR3 coding DNA: TGCGCCAGCAGCCACAAAGACGGGGGACTCAACTATGGCTACACCTTC.

The chain recombines TRBV5-4 with TRBJ1-1, with a possible D match to TRBD1 (5 bases). There are 13 residues in the CDR3. CDR1 and CDR2 from the germline V gene are SGHNT and YYREEE (reference sequence). V gave up 0 bases and J gave up 7 bases, with 10 bases separating them. The CDR3 region has the DNA TGTGCCAGCAGCTTGGCAAGGGACGGTGAAGCTTTCTTT. Protein sequence: CASSLARDGEAFF. Full variable domain (remainder filled in from reference TRBV5-4 and TRBJ1-1): ETGVTQSPTHLIKTRGQQVTLRCSSQSGHNTVSWYQQALGQGPQFIFQYYREEENGRGNFPPRFSGLQFPNYSSELNVNALELDDSALYLCASSLARDGEAFFGQGTRLTVV.

This clone has only one observation. The chain carries TRBV6-5 and TRBJ1-6; D may be TRBD1 (6 bases). V lost 2 bases and J lost 7, with 12 bases in between. This CDR3 region has 15 residues. Germline CDR1 and CDR2: MNHEY and SVGAGI. This CDR3 is CASSYGGARNSPLHF. CDR3 coding DNA: TGTGCCAGCAGTTACGGGGGGGCGAGGAATTCACCCCTCCACTTT.

This chain links TRBV10-1 with TRBJ1-6; the D gene is possibly TRBD1 (5 bases). Germline CDR1 and CDR2: WNHNN and SYGVQD (reference sequence). The CDR3 has 12 amino acids. Trimming stripped 3 bases from V and 10 bases from J, with 7 bases between. Here the CDR3 DNA reads TGCGCCAGCAGTGAAGAGGGGTCACCCCTCCACTTT. Protein sequence: CASSEEGSPLHF.

The V and J genes are TRBV5-4 and TRBJ2-7; 7 positions agree with TRBD2. The CDR3 has 15 residues. The V gene end was trimmed by 0 bases and the J gene end by 1 base; junction bases not matched to a gene: 4. The germline V gene has CDR1 SGHNT and CDR2 YYREEE (reference sequence). The CDR3 DNA reads as TGTGCCAGCAGCTTGGCCGGACTAGGATCCTACGAGCAGTACTTC. It translates to CASSLAGLGSYEQYF. The complete variable domain, with remaining parts taken from reference TRBV5-4 and TRBJ2-7, reads ETGVTQSPTHLIKTRGQQVTLRCSSQSGHNTVSWYQQALGQGPQFIFQYYREEENGRGNFPPRFSGLQFPNYSSELNVNALELDDSALYLCASSLAGLGSYEQYFGPGTRLTVT.

This CDR3 reads CASGLGDRKAFF. CDR3 in DNA: TGTGCTAGTGGTTTGGGGGACAGGAAAGCTTTCTTT. This chain links TRBV12-5 with TRBJ1-1; TRBD1 agrees at 8 bases. The V gene's germline CDR1 is LGHNT and CDR2 FRNRAP. Germline trimming cut 1 base from V and 9 bases from J; bases unmatched to any gene: 1. The CDR3 is made up of 12 amino acids.

This clone was seen a handful of times. This chain uses TRBV13 with TRBJ2-5, with a weak D call TRBD2 (6 bases). Between the trimmed V and J ends, which lost 4 bases and 2 bases, there was a span of 11 bases. The CDR3 extends over 14 amino acids. Germline V lookup: CDR1 PRHDT, CDR2 FYEKMQ (reference sequence). The CDR3 sequence is CASSSGVVQETQYF. The CDR3 DNA sequence: TGTGCCAGCAGCTCGGGGGTTGTACAAGAGACCCAGTACTTC.

The V gene is TRBV6-5, the J gene TRBJ2-7; possibly TRBD2 for D (5 bases). The CDR3 covers 14 residues. Germline assignment: CDR1 MNHEY and CDR2 SVGAGI. V lost 0 bases and J lost 4, with 10 bases in between. Here the CDR3 reads CASSYSSEGYEQYF. The CDR3 DNA follows: TGTGCCAGCAGTTACTCCAGCGAGGGTTACGAGCAGTACTTC.

This chain connects TRBV28 to TRBJ2-2; 8 bases fit TRBD1. Germline V lookup: CDR1 MDHEN, CDR2 SYDVKM. J was trimmed by 4 bases and V by 7 bases; bases with no gene match: 11. This CDR3 comprises 16 residues. In DNA, the CDR3 is TGTGCCAGCACCCTTCTCGACAGGGGAATCACCGGGGAGCTGTTTTTT. This codes for CASTLLDRGITGELFF.

The chain combines TRBV5-6 with TRBJ1-5; D remains ambiguous. This CDR3 spans 12 amino acids. Trimming removed 3 bases at V and 10 bases at J, with 11 bases between. CDR1 and CDR2 from the germline V gene are SGHDT and YYEEEE. This chain's CDR3 is CASSSRSDPQHF. DNA for the CDR3: TGTGCCAGCAGCTCCCGCTCCGATCCCCAGCATTTT. Filled out from reference TRBV5-6 and TRBJ1-5, the complete variable domain reads DAGVTQSPTHLIKTRGQQVTLRCSPKSGHDTVSWYQQALGQGPQFIFQYYEEEERQRGNFPDRFSGHQFPNYSSELNVNALLLGDSALYLCASSSRSDPQHFGDGTRLSIL.

The genes are TRBV2 and TRBJ2-6, with 7 bases matching TRBD1. From germline, CDR1 is SNHLY and CDR2 FYNNEI. The CDR3 has 22 amino acids. After removal of 6 bases from V and 1 base from J, the junction contained 24 bases not matched to a gene. The CDR3 DNA sequence: TGTGCCAGCAGCGAACCGGACAGGATCACTAAGAAGACCCCTTCTGGGGCCAACGTCCTGACTTTC. Protein product: CASSEPDRITKKTPSGANVLTF.

The chain combines TRBV6-6 with TRBJ2-1, with no clear D. CDR1 and CDR2 from the germline V gene are MNHNY and SVGAGI (reference sequence). V was shortened by 0 bases and J by 9 bases, with 3 bases between the two germline ends. The CDR3 sequence is 11 residues long. The CDR3 bases are TGTGCCAGCAGTTACTCGATTGAGCAGTTCTTC. Translated: CASSYSIEQFF.

The chain combines TRBV7-8 with TRBJ2-3; 8 bases are shared with TRBD2. Germline V CDR1 and CDR2: SGHVS, FQNEAQ. CDR3 length: 15 residues. The J segment lost 2 bases and the V segment lost 3 bases, leaving 4 bases of the junction unmatched. The CDR3 bases are TGTGCCAGCAGCTTGATAGCGGGGACCACAGATACGCAGTATTTT. This translates into CASSLIAGTTDTQYF.

J is TRBJ2-3 and V is TRBV4-1; possibly TRBD1 for D (6 bases). V lost 1 base and J 2 bases, leaving 16 bases between the germline ends. The CDR3 spans 17 residues. Per germline, CDR1 MGHRA and CDR2 YSYEKL. The CDR3 DNA reads as TGCGCCAGCAGCCAAGTCCCTGGGGGCCAGCCCACAGATACGCAGTATTTT. Its protein is CASSQVPGGQPTDTQYF.

The chain employs TRBV21-1 and TRBJ1-6. TRBV21-1 is a pseudogene segment. CDR3 size: 17 residues. The CDR3 region has the DNA TGTGCCAGCAGGCCTTCCCCGCGGGGGTCCCTTAATTCACCCCTCCACTTT. Protein product: CASRPSPRGSLNSPLHF.

This sequence joins TRBV2 and TRBJ2-1; D ambiguous. V lost 4 bases, J lost 0 bases, and 7 bases lay in between. The CDR3 is made up of 14 amino acids. Per germline, CDR1 SNHLY and CDR2 FYNNEI. In nucleotides, the CDR3 is TGTGCCAGCAGTGCGGCCAACTCCTACAATGAGCAGTTCTTC. Protein sequence: CASSAANSYNEQFF.

The CDR3 nucleotides read TGTGCCAGTAGTATCCCTGGCTCCCAAGAGACCCAGTACTTC. Translation: CASSIPGSQETQYF. The chain is built from TRBV19 and TRBJ2-5; no clear D gene. V dropped 3 bases and J dropped 1 base, with 9 bases sitting between them. The CDR3 spans 14 residues. Germline V lookup: CDR1 LNHDA, CDR2 SQIVND (reference sequence).

This chain uses TRBV28 with TRBJ1-4; TRBD1 aligns across 8 bases. The junction had 9 bases not matched to a gene; V was cut back by 4 bases and J by 5 bases. The CDR3 spans 16 residues. Germline lookup yields CDR1 MDHEN and CDR2 SYDVKM. The CDR3 DNA follows: TGTGCCAGCAGTTATGTTACCAGGGGGCTGAATGAAAAACTGTTTTTT. Translated: CASSYVTRGLNEKLFF.

The chain has TRBV10-3 and TRBJ1-2, with D tentatively TRBD1 (5 bases). The ends were cut back, 2 bases at V and 3 bases at J, with 10 bases in the middle. This CDR3 has 14 amino acids. Germline V CDR1 and CDR2: ENHRY, SYGVKD. Written as DNA, the CDR3 is TGTGCCATCAGTGAGGTACAGGTCTACTATGGCTACACCTTC. Protein product: CAISEVQVYYGYTF.

By sample fraction, this clone is large. This rearrangement joins TRBV7-9 to TRBJ1-3; D is uncertain. The CDR3 consists of 12 residues. The V end lost 11 bases, the J end lost 2 bases, and 10 bases lay between the germline ends. Germline-derived CDR1 and CDR2 are SEHNR and FQNEAQ (reference sequence). Here the CDR3 reads CAVRNAGNTIYF. The CDR3 DNA follows: TGTGCCGTTCGGAATGCTGGAAACACCATATATTTT. Together with reference TRBV7-9 and TRBJ1-3, the CDR3 gives the full variable domain: DTGVSQNPRHKITKRGQNVTFRCDPISEHNRLYWYRQTLGQGPEFLTYFQNEAQLEKSRLLSDRFSAERPKGSFSTLEIQRTEQGDSAMYLCAVRNAGNTIYFGEGSWLTVV.

The chain combines TRBV6-6 with TRBJ2-1, with TRBD1 matching 7 bases. Per germline, CDR1 MNHNY and CDR2 SVGAGI (reference sequence). CDR3 length: 12 amino acids. Trimming at V came to 6 bases and at J to 11 bases, leaving 7 bases not matched to a gene. This CDR3 reads CASSDGRGQQFF. The CDR3 DNA follows: TGTGCCAGCAGCGACGGTAGGGGGCAGCAGTTCTTC.

V and J are TRBV7-9 and TRBJ1-1, with TRBD1 as a possible D gene (6 bases). Per germline, CDR1 SEHNR and CDR2 FQNEAQ (reference sequence). The CDR3 covers 17 residues. Trimming cost V 5 bases and J 4 bases, with 23 bases left between them. The CDR3, as DNA: TGTGCCAGCAGCCCGAGACGGAACAGGGAGGTAGGCACTGAAGCTTTCTTT. As protein: CASSPRRNREVGTEAFF.